This TCR beta chain derives from a study of T-cell memory formation after mild COVID-19. Whole-study context: Clusters were largely donor specific.

V was clipped by 4 bases and J by 3 bases, with 7 bases between them. Germline values: CDR1 LGHDT, CDR2 YNNKEL (reference sequence). CDR3 length: 12 amino acids. This clonotype has a count of ten or more. TCRdb redid the calling of the 5' RACE reads with MiXCR, one entry per CDR3 protein. The data contain 300,000 to 400,000 distinct CDR3 sequences, 25% to 30% of them singletons. Material: PBMCs or a T cell subset sorted from them (not recorded which). The sequence was obtained from an adult woman who had mild COVID-19 (a few samples of this study predate the infection). Cell type and time point are not known. This chain joins TRBV3-1 and TRBJ2-7; unclear D gene. The CDR3, as DNA: TGTGCCAGCAGCCCCGCCGGCTACGAGCAGTACTTC. This sequence encodes CASSPAGYEQYF.